The next 8 T cell receptor beta chains were all read from a single sample in a study of T cells after yellow fever vaccination. In TCRdb, the 5' RACE reads were re-called with MiXCR into one record per CDR3 protein. The data contain 620,000 or so distinct CDR3 sequences, 9% to 15% of them singletons. The sample in question was PBMCs, obtained on the day of the yellow fever booster vaccination. Every receptor here comes from a man aged 25 to 40 who received the YFV17D yellow fever vaccine.

Turning to this clonotype: A junction boundary mismatches the germline segment, possibly from a read error. The chain links TRBV6-1 to TRBJ1-6; D not resolved. The CDR3 covers 12 residues. Germline V gene lookup returns CDR1 MNHNS and CDR2 SASEGT. Here the CDR3 reads CASSQAASPLNF. In nucleotides, the CDR3 is TGTGCCAGCAGCCAAGCGGCTTCACCCCTCAACTTT.

J is TRBJ2-5 and V is TRBV7-8; 8 bases are shared with TRBD1. Germline lookup yields CDR1 SGHVS and CDR2 FQNEAQ. This CDR3 comprises 14 residues. Losses at the gene ends were 8 bases for V and 5 bases for J; bases not matched to a gene: 10. The CDR3 DNA sequence: TGTGCCAGCGAGGGCAGGGGGCAATCGGAGACCCAGTACTTC. This sequence encodes CASEGRGQSETQYF.

This clonotype was seen at least ten times. The CDR3: CASRPPGLPSSGELFF. The CDR3 DNA sequence: TGTGCCAGCAGACCCCCGGGACTCCCTTCGTCCGGGGAGCTGTTTTTT. V usage is TRBV7-2 and J usage is TRBJ2-2; TRBD2 might be the D (6 bases). From germline, CDR1 is SGHTA and CDR2 FQGNSA. V was clipped by 6 bases and J by 6 bases, with 20 bases between them. CDR3 length: 16 amino acids.

This sequence joins TRBV30 and TRBJ2-5; a possible D gene is TRBD2 (5 bases). V shed 4 bases and J shed 4 bases, with 19 bases lying between them. The CDR3 contains 15 residues. Germline V gene sequence: CDR1 GTSNPN, CDR2 SVGIG (reference sequence). The CDR3 loop reads CAWTIGSGMIETQYF. CDR3 coding DNA: TGTGCCTGGACCATAGGGTCGGGGATGATAGAGACCCAGTACTTC.

The sample holds a few counts of this clonotype. The chain joins TRBV30 to TRBJ2-7, with TRBD2 matching 7 bases. Germline CDR1 reads GTSNPN; CDR2 reads SVGIG (reference sequence). The CDR3 spans 15 residues. Trimming cost V 3 bases and J 2 bases; bases outside gene matches: 10. DNA for the CDR3: TGTGCCTGGAGCGAGGTAACGGGAGGCACCTACGAGCAGTACTTC. Residues: CAWSEVTGGTYEQYF.

V gene TRBV20-1 combines with J gene TRBJ2-5; 10 bases are shared with TRBD2. V lost 3 bases and J lost 3; bases outside the gene matches: 4. The CDR3 loop spans 14 amino acids. CDR1 and CDR2 from the germline V gene are DFQATT and SNEGSKA (reference sequence). This CDR3 is CSASRTSGKETQYF. The CDR3 coding sequence is TGCAGTGCTAGTAGGACTAGCGGAAAAGAGACCCAGTACTTC.

This clonotype was observed a handful of times. The chain joins TRBV28 to TRBJ2-7, with D tentatively TRBD1 (5 bases). CDR1 and CDR2 from the germline V gene are MDHEN and SYDVKM. The CDR3 spans 14 residues. With 7 bases removed from V and 0 bases from J, the gap between germline ends came to 13 bases. This CDR3 reads CASTPGSGSYEQYF. DNA for the CDR3: TGTGCCAGCACCCCAGGGTCCGGCTCCTACGAGCAGTACTTC.

The V and J genes are TRBV7-8 and TRBJ2-1; D ambiguous. This CDR3 has 17 amino acids. V was pared by 6 bases and J by 4 bases, with 22 bases between. Per the germline V gene, CDR1 is SGHVS and CDR2 is FQNEAQ. The CDR3 protein is CASRLNIRYRKYNEQFF. In DNA, the CDR3 is TGTGCCAGCAGACTTAATATCCGGTACAGAAAATACAATGAGCAGTTCTTC.